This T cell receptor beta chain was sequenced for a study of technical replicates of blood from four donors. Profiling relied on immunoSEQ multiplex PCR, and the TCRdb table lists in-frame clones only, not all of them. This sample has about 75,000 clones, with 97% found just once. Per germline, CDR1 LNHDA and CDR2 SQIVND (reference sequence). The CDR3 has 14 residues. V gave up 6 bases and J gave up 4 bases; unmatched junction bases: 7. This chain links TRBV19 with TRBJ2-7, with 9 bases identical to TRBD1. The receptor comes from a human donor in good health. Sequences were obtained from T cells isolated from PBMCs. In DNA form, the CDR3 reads TGTGCCAGTAGCTTTGGGACAGGGAAGTACGAGCAGTACTTC. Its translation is CASSFGTGKYEQYF.